Shown below are 6 T cell receptor beta chains from a single sample sequenced in a study of OX40 agonist ivuxolimab in advanced cancers. The protocol was immunoSEQ multiplex PCR, while the TCRdb copy is restricted to in-frame clones and leaves out a portion. The table has 50,000 to 65,000 clones, nearly 90% seen once. Sequences were derived from CD4+ or CD8+ T cells sorted from blood, sampled in a trial of the OX40 agonist ivuxolimab. The receptors here all came from an adult with an advanced solid tumor such as melanoma, head and neck, liver or kidney cancer.

The J gene is TRBJ1-4, the V gene TRBV7-9; D unclear. V dropped 0 bases and J dropped 8 bases, with 7 bases sitting between them. The CDR3 has 13 residues. The germline CDR1 and CDR2 sequences are SEHNR and FQNEAQ (reference sequence). The CDR3 nucleotides read TGTGCCAGCAGCTTAGCTAGTGGGGAAAAACTGTTTTTT. Translation: CASSLASGEKLFF.

The J gene is TRBJ2-3, the V gene TRBV7-3, with TRBD2 matching over 9 bases. This CDR3 is 16 amino acids long. From germline, CDR1 is SGHTA and CDR2 FQGTGA. The V and J ends lost 0 bases and 4 bases, in that order; junction bases with no gene match: 5. Here the CDR3 reads CASSLTGGGAPDTQYF. The CDR3, as DNA: TGTGCCAGCAGCTTAACTGGCGGGGGGGCCCCAGATACGCAGTATTTT.

This chain joins TRBV5-5 and TRBJ2-5; D unresolved. Germline loops: CDR1 SGHKS, CDR2 YYEKEE (reference sequence). The ends were cut back, 4 bases at V and 2 bases at J, with 6 bases in the middle. This CDR3 is 12 amino acids long. The CDR3 DNA follows: TGTGCCAGCAGCCCCCCTCAAGAGACCCAGTACTTC. It is translated as CASSPPQETQYF.

The V gene is TRBV7-3, the J gene TRBJ1-1; D is uncertain. This CDR3 has 14 residues. V was trimmed by 0 bases and J by 5 bases, leaving 10 bases between them. CDR1 and CDR2 from the germline V gene are SGHTA and FQGTGA. Written as DNA, the CDR3 is TGTGCCAGCAGCTTAACCGGAAGAGTTACTGAAGCTTTCTTT. Encoded protein: CASSLTGRVTEAFF. Full variable domain (remainder filled in from reference TRBV7-3 and TRBJ1-1): GAGVSQTPSNKVTEKGKYVELRCDPISGHTALYWYRQSLGQGPEFLIYFQGTGAADDSGLPNDRFFAVRPEGSVSTLKIQRTERGDSAVYLCASSLTGRVTEAFFGQGTRLTVV.

The CDR3, as DNA: TGCGCCAGCAGCTTTTTGCGGGGGGGCACAGATACGCAGTATTTT. This sequence encodes CASSFLRGGTDTQYF. The chain recombines TRBV5-1 with TRBJ2-3; TRBD2 matches 8 bases. The CDR3 is 15 residues long. CDR1 and CDR2 from the germline V gene are SGHRS and YFSETQ. Trimming took 2 bases from V and 1 from J; bases not matched to a gene: 3.

V usage is TRBV27 and J usage is TRBJ2-7; maybe TRBD2 (7 bases). The CDR3 is made up of 14 amino acids. V lost 3 bases to trimming and J lost 2 bases, with 11 bases between them. Germline V gene lookup returns CDR1 MNHEY and CDR2 SMNVEV (reference sequence). The CDR3 protein is CASSLGGRAYEQYF. CDR3 nucleotide sequence: TGTGCCAGCAGTTTGGGGGGGCGCGCCTACGAGCAGTACTTC.